Presented here are 6 T cell receptor beta chains from one specimen sequenced in a study of blood T cell repertoires in COVID-19. Data came from immunoSEQ multiplex PCR; TCRdb stores just in-frame clones and leaves some out. The sample comprises under 150,000 clones, 84% of which are singletons, and about 7.3% rests with the top ten. Sequenced: peripheral blood. These receptors were collected from a woman in her thirties or forties with acute or convalescent COVID-19.

V gene TRBV5-1 combines with J gene TRBJ2-7; 9 bases line up with TRBD1. The germline V gene encodes CDR1 SGHRS and CDR2 YFSETQ. The CDR3 covers 15 residues. The J segment lost 7 bases and the V segment lost 3 bases, leaving 11 bases of the junction unmatched. The CDR3 region has the DNA TGCGCCAGCAGCTCAACTTCCCGGGACAGGGTAGAGCAGTACTTC. It yields the protein CASSSTSRDRVEQYF.

V is TRBV27 and J is TRBJ1-3; 8 bases are a match to TRBD1. The CDR3 length is 15 residues. J lost 0 bases, V lost 5 bases, and 3 bases had no gene match. Germline V lookup: CDR1 MNHEY, CDR2 SMNVEV (reference sequence). CDR3 DNA: TGTGCCAGCAGTATGACAGGGGACTCTGGAAACACCATATATTTT. Its protein product is CASSMTGDSGNTIYF.

The chain employs TRBV7-3 and TRBJ1-2; D unclear. The germline V gene has CDR1 SGHTA and CDR2 FQGTGA. The ends were cut back, 5 bases at V and 4 bases at J, with 11 bases in the middle. The CDR3 totals 13 residues. As DNA, the CDR3 is TGTGCCAGCAGCCAAGAGCCTGGCTATGGCTACACCTTC. This sequence encodes CASSQEPGYGYTF.

V gene TRBV5-6 combines with J gene TRBJ1-3; D not certain. V gave up 0 bases and J gave up 0 bases, with 7 bases separating them. The CDR3 covers 15 residues. Per germline, CDR1 SGHDT and CDR2 YYEEEE. CDR3 DNA sequence: TGTGCCAGCAGCTTGGGGCCTAGCTCTGGAAACACCATATATTTT. Translated: CASSLGPSSGNTIYF. Variable domain in full (rest from reference TRBV5-6 and TRBJ1-3): DAGVTQSPTHLIKTRGQQVTLRCSPKSGHDTVSWYQQALGQGPQFIFQYYEEEERQRGNFPDRFSGHQFPNYSSELNVNALLLGDSALYLCASSLGPSSGNTIYFGEGSWLTVV.

The sample holds a few counts of this clone. The chain combines TRBV7-9 with TRBJ1-6; tentatively, D is TRBD1 (6 bases). Germline V CDR1 and CDR2: SEHNR, FQNEAQ (reference sequence). CDR3 length: 15 amino acids. V was shortened by 5 bases and J by 7 bases, with 15 bases between the two germline ends. The CDR3 reads CASSPLGQTNSPLHF. CDR3 bases: TGTGCCAGCAGCCCCCTTGGACAGACAAATTCACCCCTCCACTTT.

The V and J genes are TRBV7-6 and TRBJ2-7, with 7 bases fitting TRBD2. Trimming at V came to 2 bases and at J to 5 bases, leaving 15 bases not matched to a gene. CDR3 length equals 17 residues. Germline V gene lookup returns CDR1 SGHVS and CDR2 FNYEAQ. CDR3 DNA: TGTGCCAGCAGCTTACACTCTTTGGGACTAAAGGCGAACGAGCAGTACTTC. Protein product: CASSLHSLGLKANEQYF.